Listed below are T cell receptor beta chains from one sample, sequenced in a study of radiotherapy plus CTLA-4 blockade in lung cancer. Sequencing was performed with immunoSEQ multiplex PCR; in TCRdb, only in-frame clones are kept and a portion is missing. The table records about 85,000 clones, around 85% of them present only once. The sequenced sample was peripheral blood, obtained from a patient treated with radiotherapy plus ipilimumab. The receptor source for this set is a human donor with non-small cell lung cancer who had a partial response to radiotherapy plus ipilimumab. The CDR3 runs from the conserved cysteine through the conserved F or W. Each record gives: V gene, CDR3 protein.

>TRBV6-5
CASSYPTGEAFF
>TRBV7-2
CASSLGGQPQHF
>TRBV30
CAWSVTGGTDTQYF
>TRBV5-1
CASSLAGTDQETQYF
>TRBV29-1
CSVGGLSNQPQHF
>TRBV5-1
CASSSDTNTEAFF
>TRBV7-9
CASGLGGSLLDYGYTF
>TRBV5-1
CASSPVPLGTDTQYF
>TRBV27
CASSKGTGEETQYF
>TRBV5-6
CASSSGGGDPDTQYF
>TRBV11-2
CASSRDRKETQYF
>TRBV7-9
CASSAPRTGVTGELFF
>TRBV13
CASSLGGRVIGQPQHF
>TRBV28
CASSFGGWSYGYTF
>TRBV4-1
CASSQDGGQKYGYTF
>TRBV6-1
CASRGGYRVGETQYF
>TRBV7-2
CASSWAATNEKLFF
>TRBV12-2
CASRLLLSGGRVSYEQYF
>TRBV28
CASSLLASGGTGELFF
>TRBV6-5
CASSFGQGVYGYTF
>TRBV15
CATSRVRQGFYEQYF
>TRBV6-5
CASSAGRGTQYF
>TRBV28
CASSLPLAGRTQYF
>TRBV28
CASSTTQGHEQFF
>TRBV7-9
CAKTGPGNTIYF
>TRBV2
CASTEEGNLDYGYTF
>TRBV19
CASSIPGLEGSSSYNEQFF
>TRBV6-1
CASTVDRGGELFF
>TRBV28
CASSLSGGGQYF
>TRBV28
CASSLTAGRAEAFF
>TRBV18
CASSPGQVIMNTEAFF
>TRBV27
CASTPSAATTDTQYF
>TRBV27
CASTIGLAGDLSYNEQFF
>TRBV11-2
CASSLGWELAGTPETQYF
>TRBV29-1
CSVVSAGGLIIPDTQYF
>TRBV10-3
CAISDSGQITSGTAYEQYF
>TRBV15
CASRDRGLSNEKLFF
>TRBV2
CASSGDSGEAFF
>TRBV6-1
CALGRGPTNEKLFF
>TRBV12-5
CASGLSPTSGTYNEQFF
>TRBV19
CASSTSGREGTYEQYF
>TRBV7-2
CASSSVPESAQFF
>TRBV19
CASSGESNQPQHF
>TRBV5-1
CASSLQGSSNEQFF
>TRBV15
CATRERGGTGELFF
>TRBV2
CASSSGTTGVNQPQHF